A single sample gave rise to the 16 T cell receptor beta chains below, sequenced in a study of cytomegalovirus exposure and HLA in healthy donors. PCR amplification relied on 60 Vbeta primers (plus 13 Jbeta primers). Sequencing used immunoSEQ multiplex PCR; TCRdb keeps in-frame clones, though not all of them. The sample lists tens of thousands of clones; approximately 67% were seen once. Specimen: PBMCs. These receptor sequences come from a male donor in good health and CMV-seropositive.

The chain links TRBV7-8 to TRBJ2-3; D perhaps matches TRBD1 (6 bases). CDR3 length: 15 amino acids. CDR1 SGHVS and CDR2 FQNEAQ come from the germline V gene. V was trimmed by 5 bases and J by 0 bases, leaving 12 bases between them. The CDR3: CASSPGHPSTDTQYF. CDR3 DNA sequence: TGTGCCAGCAGCCCGGGACATCCTAGCACAGATACGCAGTATTTT.

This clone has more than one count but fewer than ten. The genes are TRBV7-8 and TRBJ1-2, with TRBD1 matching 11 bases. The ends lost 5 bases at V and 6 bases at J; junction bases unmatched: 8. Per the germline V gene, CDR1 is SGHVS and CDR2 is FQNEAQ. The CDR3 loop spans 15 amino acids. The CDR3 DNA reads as TGTGCCAGCAGCATTCGGACAGGGGGCGCAGATGGCTACACCTTC. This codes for CASSIRTGGADGYTF.

Here the CDR3 DNA reads TGTGCCAGCAGTTTCGTGACAGCAACTAATGAAAAACTGTTTTTT. Amino acid sequence: CASSFVTATNEKLFF. J is TRBJ1-4 and V is TRBV28; a possible D gene is TRBD1 (5 bases). The CDR3 has 15 residues. The germline V gene encodes CDR1 MDHEN and CDR2 SYDVKM. Trimming removed 3 bases at V and 0 bases at J, with 8 bases between.

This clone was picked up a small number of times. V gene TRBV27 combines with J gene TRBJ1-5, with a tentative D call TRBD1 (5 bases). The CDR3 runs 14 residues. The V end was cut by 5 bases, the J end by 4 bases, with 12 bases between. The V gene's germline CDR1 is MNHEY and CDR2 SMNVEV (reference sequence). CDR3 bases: TGTGCCAGCAGTCCTCTCGGGGGTAATCAGCCCCAGCATTTT. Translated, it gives CASSPLGGNQPQHF.

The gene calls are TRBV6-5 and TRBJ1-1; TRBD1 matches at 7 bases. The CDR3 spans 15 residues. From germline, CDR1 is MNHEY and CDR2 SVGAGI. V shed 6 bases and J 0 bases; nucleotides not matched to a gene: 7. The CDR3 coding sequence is TGTGCCAGCAGCCGGAAGGGACAGTTGAACACTGAAGCTTTCTTT. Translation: CASSRKGQLNTEAFF.

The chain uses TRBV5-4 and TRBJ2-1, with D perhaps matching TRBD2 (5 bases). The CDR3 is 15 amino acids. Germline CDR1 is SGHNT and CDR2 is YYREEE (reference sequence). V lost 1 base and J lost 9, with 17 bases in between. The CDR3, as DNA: TGTGCCAGCAGCTTGAGAGGGAGCTACAATAGTGAGCAGTTCTTC. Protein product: CASSLRGSYNSEQFF.

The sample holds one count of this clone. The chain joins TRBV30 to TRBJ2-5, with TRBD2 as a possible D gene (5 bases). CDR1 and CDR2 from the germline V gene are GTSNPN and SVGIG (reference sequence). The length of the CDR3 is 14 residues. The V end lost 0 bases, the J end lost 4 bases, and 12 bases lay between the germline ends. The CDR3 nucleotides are TGTGCCTGGAGTGTACAGTCTGCGGGAGAGACCCAGTACTTC. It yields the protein CAWSVQSAGETQYF.

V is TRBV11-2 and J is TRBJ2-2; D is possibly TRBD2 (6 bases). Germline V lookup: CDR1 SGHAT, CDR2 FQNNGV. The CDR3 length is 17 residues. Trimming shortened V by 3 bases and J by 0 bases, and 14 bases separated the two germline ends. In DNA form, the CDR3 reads TGTGCCAGCAGCTTCCCCAGGCGGGATTCGAACACCGGGGAGCTGTTTTTT. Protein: CASSFPRRDSNTGELFF.

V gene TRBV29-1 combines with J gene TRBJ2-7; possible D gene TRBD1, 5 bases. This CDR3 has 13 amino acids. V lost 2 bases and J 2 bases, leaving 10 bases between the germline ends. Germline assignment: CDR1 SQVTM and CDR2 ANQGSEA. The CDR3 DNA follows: TGCAGCGTTGAATACCAGGGTCCCTACGAGCAGTACTTC. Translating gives CSVEYQGPYEQYF.

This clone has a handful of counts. DNA for the CDR3: TGTGCCTCCATGTTTTCGGGAGGGCTCCAAGAGACCCAGTACTTC. Protein: CASMFSGGLQETQYF. The genes are TRBV30 and TRBJ2-5; TRBD2 matches 8 bases. Germline V gene sequence: CDR1 GTSNPN, CDR2 SVGIG (reference sequence). With V trimmed by 7 bases and J by 1 base, 11 bases remained unmatched. CDR3 length: 15 amino acids.

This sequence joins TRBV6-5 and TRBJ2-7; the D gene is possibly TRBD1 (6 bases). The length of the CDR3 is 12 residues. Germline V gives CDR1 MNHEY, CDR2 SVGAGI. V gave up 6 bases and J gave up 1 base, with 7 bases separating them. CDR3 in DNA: TGTGCCAGCAGCCAGGGGTCCTACGAGCAGTACTTC. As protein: CASSQGSYEQYF.

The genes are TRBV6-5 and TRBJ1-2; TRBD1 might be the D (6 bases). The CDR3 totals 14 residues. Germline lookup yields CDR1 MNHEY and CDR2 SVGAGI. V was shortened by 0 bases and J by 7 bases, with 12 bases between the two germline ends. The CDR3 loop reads CASSYSSWGLGYTF. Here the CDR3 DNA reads TGTGCCAGCAGTTACTCGAGCTGGGGGCTTGGCTACACCTTC.

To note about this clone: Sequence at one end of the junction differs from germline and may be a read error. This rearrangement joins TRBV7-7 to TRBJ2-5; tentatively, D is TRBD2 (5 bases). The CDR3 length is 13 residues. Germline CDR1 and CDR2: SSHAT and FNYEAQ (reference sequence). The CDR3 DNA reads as TGTGCTAGCAGCTTAGACCGCGCGGGGACCCAGTACTTC. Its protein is CASSLDRAGTQYF.

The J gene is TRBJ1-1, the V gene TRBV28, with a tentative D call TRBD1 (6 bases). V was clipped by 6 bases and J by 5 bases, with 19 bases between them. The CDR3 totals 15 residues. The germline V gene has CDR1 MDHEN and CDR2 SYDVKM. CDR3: CASRDSTHVRTEAFF. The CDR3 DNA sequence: TGTGCCAGCAGGGACAGCACGCATGTACGAACTGAAGCTTTCTTT.

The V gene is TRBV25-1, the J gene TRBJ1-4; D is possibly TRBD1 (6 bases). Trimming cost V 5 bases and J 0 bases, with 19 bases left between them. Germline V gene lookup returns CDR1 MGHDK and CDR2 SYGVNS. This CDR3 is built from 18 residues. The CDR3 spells CASSNPGHGPATNEKLFF. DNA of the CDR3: TGTGCCAGCAGTAATCCGGGACACGGACCTGCAACTAATGAAAAACTGTTTTTT.

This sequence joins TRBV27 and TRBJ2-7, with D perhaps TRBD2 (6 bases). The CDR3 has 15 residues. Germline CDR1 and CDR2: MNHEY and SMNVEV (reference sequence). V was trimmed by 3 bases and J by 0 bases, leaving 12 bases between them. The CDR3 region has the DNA TGTGCCAGCAGTTTGGCTCACGGGGGCTCCTACGAGCAGTACTTC. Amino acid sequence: CASSLAHGGSYEQYF.